These T cell receptor beta chains were read from a single sample in a study of T cells after somatic rescue of genetic block. Profiling relied on immunoSEQ multiplex PCR, and the TCRdb table lists in-frame clones only, not all of them. The sample holds more than 9,500 clones; roughly 73% are singletons and the top ten take 15% to 20%. The sequencing input was peripheral blood mononuclear cells (PBMCs). These receptors all stem from a boy aged 5-17 years. Each CDR3 is given with its conserved first and last residue. The D gene is left open where the match is weak. A clone size is listed for some rows: how often the clone was seen (once, few, many), or a class if it is expanded.

CDR3nt: TGTGCCAGCAGTTTGATCGGGACTAGCTACGAGCAGTACTTC
CDR3aa: CASSLIGTSYEQYF
v_gene: TRBV28
d_gene: TRBD2
abundance: few
j_gene: TRBJ2-7

CDR3nt: TGTGCCAGCAGCCTATTGGGACTAGCGGGAAGGGACGAGCAGTACTTC
CDR3aa: CASSLLGLAGRDEQYF
v_gene: TRBV5-6
d_gene: TRBD2
abundance: few
j_gene: TRBJ2-7

CDR3nt: TGTGCCAGCAGCCTACTAGCGGGCCAAGAGACCCAGTACTTC
CDR3aa: CASSLLAGQETQYF
v_gene: TRBV6-1
d_gene: TRBD2
abundance: NA
j_gene: TRBJ2-5

CDR3nt: TGCGCCAGCAGCTCGCCCGGGACTAAAATGGACTATGGCTACACCTTC
CDR3aa: CASSSPGTKMDYGYTF
v_gene: TRBV5-1
d_gene: NA
abundance: NA
j_gene: TRBJ1-2

CDR3nt: TGTGCCAGCAGTGCACGACAGGCTAGCACAGATACGCAGTATTTT
CDR3aa: CASSARQASTDTQYF
v_gene: TRBV6-1
d_gene: NA
abundance: medium-sized
j_gene: TRBJ2-3

CDR3nt: TGTGCCAGCTCACCGGGCCAGCTCAATCAGCCCCAGCATTTT
CDR3aa: CASSPGQLNQPQHF
v_gene: TRBV18
d_gene: NA
abundance: NA
j_gene: TRBJ1-5

CDR3nt: TGTGCCAGCAGCGTCCACTGGGGCGAGCAGTACTTC
CDR3aa: CASSVHWGEQYF
v_gene: TRBV5-4
d_gene: NA
abundance: NA
j_gene: TRBJ2-7

CDR3nt: TGTGCCAGCACTCTCCGAATCCGGGAGACCCAGTACTTC
CDR3aa: CASTLRIRETQYF
v_gene: TRBV6-6
d_gene: NA
abundance: NA
j_gene: TRBJ2-5

CDR3nt: TGTGCCAGCAGGATGAGCGGGAGGGGCTCCTACAATGAGCAGTTCTTC
CDR3aa: CASRMSGRGSYNEQFF
v_gene: TRBV27
d_gene: TRBD2
abundance: NA
j_gene: TRBJ2-1

CDR3nt: TGTGCCAGCAGTGACAGCAGTCAGCCCCAGCATTTT
CDR3aa: CASSDSSQPQHF
v_gene: TRBV2
d_gene: NA
abundance: NA
j_gene: TRBJ1-5

CDR3nt: TGTGCCATCAGTGATCCCCCGGGACGGGGCTCCTACAATGAGCAGTTCTTC
CDR3aa: CAISDPPGRGSYNEQFF
v_gene: TRBV10-3
d_gene: NA
abundance: NA
j_gene: TRBJ2-1

CDR3nt: TGTGCCAGTAGTCTAAGTGTTCTAGCGGGGACAGATACGCAGTATTTT
CDR3aa: CASSLSVLAGTDTQYF
v_gene: TRBV19
d_gene: TRBD2
abundance: once
j_gene: TRBJ2-3

CDR3nt: TGTGCCAGCAGTGGACAGGGGGCGCGAAGCTCCTATAATTCACCCCTCCACTTT
CDR3aa: CASSGQGARSSYNSPLHF
v_gene: TRBV25-1
d_gene: TRBD1
abundance: NA
j_gene: TRBJ1-6

CDR3nt: TGCGCCAGCAGCTCAGGTGCGGGCCGTTCACCCCTCCACTTT
CDR3aa: CASSSGAGRSPLHF
v_gene: TRBV5-1
d_gene: NA
abundance: NA
j_gene: TRBJ1-6

CDR3nt: TGTGCCAGCAGCTTGAGGGGGGACAGGTACAATGAGCAGTTCTTC
CDR3aa: CASSLRGDRYNEQFF
v_gene: TRBV11-3
d_gene: TRBD1
abundance: NA
j_gene: TRBJ2-1

CDR3nt: TGTGCCAGTAGTATAGGGGGACTAGATAACTACGAGCAGTACTTC
CDR3aa: CASSIGGLDNYEQYF
v_gene: TRBV19
d_gene: TRBD2
abundance: NA
j_gene: TRBJ2-7

CDR3nt: TGTGCCATCAGTGTTCTAGCGGAAGACTCCTACAATGAGCAGTTCTTC
CDR3aa: CAISVLAEDSYNEQFF
v_gene: TRBV10-3
d_gene: TRBD2
abundance: NA
j_gene: TRBJ2-1

CDR3nt: TGTGCCAGCAGGGATGGGAATTCACCCCTCCACTTT
CDR3aa: CASRDGNSPLHF
v_gene: TRBV28
d_gene: NA
abundance: NA
j_gene: TRBJ1-6

CDR3nt: TGTGCCATCAGTGCCCCGGGACTAGCCGGCGAGCAGTTCTTC
CDR3aa: CAISAPGLAGEQFF
v_gene: TRBV10-3
d_gene: TRBD2
abundance: few
j_gene: TRBJ2-1

CDR3nt: TGCGCCAGCAGTGATCCGCGGCTCCCGAACACTGAAGCTTTCTTT
CDR3aa: CASSDPRLPNTEAFF
v_gene: TRBV10-1
d_gene: NA
abundance: few
j_gene: TRBJ1-1

CDR3nt: TGTGCCAGCAAGAGGATATCGAACACTGAAGCTTTCTTT
CDR3aa: CASKRISNTEAFF
v_gene: TRBV6-5
d_gene: NA
abundance: few
j_gene: TRBJ1-1

CDR3nt: TGTGCCAGCAGCTTAGATATTAGGACAGCAGATACGCAGTATTTT
CDR3aa: CASSLDIRTADTQYF
v_gene: TRBV7-9
d_gene: NA
abundance: medium-sized
j_gene: TRBJ2-3

CDR3nt: TGTGCCAGCCATGACCCTAGTGCGACAGATACGCAGTATTTT
CDR3aa: CASHDPSATDTQYF
v_gene: TRBV2
d_gene: NA
abundance: NA
j_gene: TRBJ2-3

CDR3nt: TGTGCCAGCAGTGAGGCTGACAGGGGGCGGGTTTCGGGAGAGCAGTTCTTC
CDR3aa: CASSEADRGRVSGEQFF
v_gene: TRBV6-1
d_gene: TRBD1
abundance: NA
j_gene: TRBJ2-1

CDR3nt: TGTGCCTGCTCCCGGGACAGGGCCCCCTACGAGCAGTACTTC
CDR3aa: CACSRDRAPYEQYF
v_gene: TRBV30
d_gene: TRBD1
abundance: NA
j_gene: TRBJ2-7

CDR3nt: TGTGCCAGCACCGACAGGGCCGCAGATGGCTACACCTTC
CDR3aa: CASTDRAADGYTF
v_gene: TRBV28
d_gene: TRBD1
abundance: NA
j_gene: TRBJ1-2

CDR3nt: TGTGCCAGCACTTACAGGCTAGCAGGAACAGATACGCAGTATTTT
CDR3aa: CASTYRLAGTDTQYF
v_gene: TRBV6-5
d_gene: NA
abundance: NA
j_gene: TRBJ2-3

CDR3nt: TGTGCCAGCAAAGGGACCTTAAGCTCCTACAATGAGCAGTTCTTC
CDR3aa: CASKGTLSSYNEQFF
v_gene: TRBV6-5
d_gene: NA
abundance: NA
j_gene: TRBJ2-1

CDR3nt: TGTGCCAGCAGTAGGGGGCCTGGTATCCAAGAGACCCAGTACTTC
CDR3aa: CASSRGPGIQETQYF
v_gene: TRBV28
d_gene: TRBD1
abundance: NA
j_gene: TRBJ2-5

CDR3nt: TGTGCCAGCAGCTTGGGGGCCCAGGCGAACTACGAGCAGTACTTC
CDR3aa: CASSLGAQANYEQYF
v_gene: TRBV5-4
d_gene: NA
abundance: once
j_gene: TRBJ2-7

CDR3nt: TGCGCCAGCACCCCTCATGGACAGGGATACACCGGGGAGCTGTTTTTT
CDR3aa: CASTPHGQGYTGELFF
v_gene: TRBV4-1
d_gene: TRBD1
abundance: NA
j_gene: TRBJ2-2

CDR3nt: TGTGCCAGCAGTTTCAGGGGGTTAGAGACCCAGTACTTC
CDR3aa: CASSFRGLETQYF
v_gene: TRBV27
d_gene: TRBD1
abundance: NA
j_gene: TRBJ2-5

CDR3nt: TGTGCCAGCTTTATCAGGGGGACCCCTAACTATGGCTACACCTTC
CDR3aa: CASFIRGTPNYGYTF
v_gene: TRBV7-9
d_gene: TRBD1
abundance: NA
j_gene: TRBJ1-2

CDR3nt: TGTGCCAGCAGCCAAGAAACTAGCGGGTCCTCCTACGAGCAGTACTTC
CDR3aa: CASSQETSGSSYEQYF
v_gene: TRBV4-2
d_gene: TRBD2
abundance: NA
j_gene: TRBJ2-7

CDR3nt: TGTGCCAGCAGCGAACAAGACAGGGGACCGGGAGCTTTCTTT
CDR3aa: CASSEQDRGPGAFF
v_gene: TRBV7-9
d_gene: TRBD1
abundance: NA
j_gene: TRBJ1-1

CDR3nt: TGTGCCAGCAGTCCCTGGAAGGGGATTAAGGAGCAGTACTTC
CDR3aa: CASSPWKGIKEQYF
v_gene: TRBV27
d_gene: NA
abundance: NA
j_gene: TRBJ2-7

CDR3nt: TGTGCCAGCAGTGCAGGGTACACTGAAGCTTTCTTT
CDR3aa: CASSAGYTEAFF
v_gene: TRBV25-1
d_gene: NA
abundance: NA
j_gene: TRBJ1-1

CDR3nt: TGTGCCAGCAGTTACGGGACTAGCGGGAGGGGAGAGCAGTTCTTC
CDR3aa: CASSYGTSGRGEQFF
v_gene: TRBV6-5
d_gene: TRBD2
abundance: NA
j_gene: TRBJ2-1

CDR3nt: TGTGCCAGCGCGGACAGGGGCCTCCGAATTGGTCAGCCCCAGCATTTT
CDR3aa: CASADRGLRIGQPQHF
v_gene: TRBV2
d_gene: TRBD1
abundance: NA
j_gene: TRBJ1-5

CDR3nt: TGTGCCTGGAGTGAGCGACTAGCGAACAATGAGCAGTTCTTC
CDR3aa: CAWSERLANNEQFF
v_gene: TRBV30
d_gene: TRBD2
abundance: NA
j_gene: TRBJ2-1

CDR3nt: TGTGCCAGCAGAGCAGGGCCCGCTAATGAAAAACTGTTTTTT
CDR3aa: CASRAGPANEKLFF
v_gene: TRBV2
d_gene: NA
abundance: few
j_gene: TRBJ1-4

CDR3nt: TGTGCCAGCAGCTCCCCGGGACAAACATTCTACGAGCAGTACTTC
CDR3aa: CASSSPGQTFYEQYF
v_gene: TRBV5-5
d_gene: NA
abundance: NA
j_gene: TRBJ2-7

CDR3nt: TGCGCCAGCAGCCAAGGTTATGGAGGGGTCTATGGCTACACCTTC
CDR3aa: CASSQGYGGVYGYTF
v_gene: TRBV4-1
d_gene: NA
abundance: NA
j_gene: TRBJ1-2

CDR3nt: TGTGCCAGCAGTTTACACCCCCAGCTTAACTATGGCTACACCTTC
CDR3aa: CASSLHPQLNYGYTF
v_gene: TRBV28
d_gene: NA
abundance: few
j_gene: TRBJ1-2

CDR3nt: TGTGCCAGCAGTTTAATGCGGACAGCTAACTATGGCTACACCTTC
CDR3aa: CASSLMRTANYGYTF
v_gene: TRBV28
d_gene: NA
abundance: NA
j_gene: TRBJ1-2

CDR3nt: TGTGCCAGCAGCGTAGGAACGGGGGGCACTGAAGCTTTCTTT
CDR3aa: CASSVGTGGTEAFF
v_gene: TRBV9
d_gene: NA
abundance: few
j_gene: TRBJ1-1

CDR3nt: TGTGCCAGCAGTGAAGCGCCCCAGGGGGCTACTGAAGCTTTCTTT
CDR3aa: CASSEAPQGATEAFF
v_gene: TRBV2
d_gene: TRBD1
abundance: NA
j_gene: TRBJ1-1

CDR3nt: TGTGCCTACCTCTCCGGGGCCAACGTCCTGACTTTC
CDR3aa: CAYLSGANVLTF
v_gene: TRBV30
d_gene: NA
abundance: NA
j_gene: TRBJ2-6

CDR3nt: TGTGCCAGCAGCCGGGTGGGGTACAATGAGCAGTTCTTC
CDR3aa: CASSRVGYNEQFF
v_gene: TRBV5-6
d_gene: NA
abundance: NA
j_gene: TRBJ2-1

CDR3nt: TGTGCCAGCAGTTTTGCTGGACAGGGGGCGAGCAATCAGCCCCAGCATTTT
CDR3aa: CASSFAGQGASNQPQHF
v_gene: TRBV28
d_gene: TRBD1
abundance: NA
j_gene: TRBJ1-5

CDR3nt: TGTGCCAGCCGAAGAGCCCGAAATGAAAAACTGTTTTTT
CDR3aa: CASRRARNEKLFF
v_gene: TRBV2
d_gene: NA
abundance: NA
j_gene: TRBJ1-4

CDR3nt: TGTGCCAGTGGACGGAGCGGGAGGGCCTTGGACGAGCAGTACTTC
CDR3aa: CASGRSGRALDEQYF
v_gene: TRBV19
d_gene: TRBD2
abundance: NA
j_gene: TRBJ2-7

CDR3nt: TGTGCCAGCAGCTTAGATTGGTACTCTGGGGGCACCGGGGAGCTGTTTTTT
CDR3aa: CASSLDWYSGGTGELFF
v_gene: TRBV11-3
d_gene: NA
abundance: NA
j_gene: TRBJ2-2

CDR3nt: TGTGCCAGCAGCCACCTCACAGGGGCCAATGAGCAGTTCTTC
CDR3aa: CASSHLTGANEQFF
v_gene: TRBV4-2
d_gene: TRBD1
abundance: few
j_gene: TRBJ2-1

CDR3nt: TGTGCCAGTAGTAGGACAGCCACCTACGAGCAGTACTTC
CDR3aa: CASSRTATYEQYF
v_gene: TRBV19
d_gene: NA
abundance: few
j_gene: TRBJ2-7

CDR3nt: TGTGCCAGCAGTTTGACGCTAGCCAAAAACATTCAGTACTTC
CDR3aa: CASSLTLAKNIQYF
v_gene: TRBV27
d_gene: NA
abundance: NA
j_gene: TRBJ2-4

CDR3nt: TGTGCCAGCAGCGGAAGGGAGGGGGGCTACACCTTC
CDR3aa: CASSGREGGYTF
v_gene: TRBV7-2
d_gene: NA
abundance: NA
j_gene: TRBJ1-2